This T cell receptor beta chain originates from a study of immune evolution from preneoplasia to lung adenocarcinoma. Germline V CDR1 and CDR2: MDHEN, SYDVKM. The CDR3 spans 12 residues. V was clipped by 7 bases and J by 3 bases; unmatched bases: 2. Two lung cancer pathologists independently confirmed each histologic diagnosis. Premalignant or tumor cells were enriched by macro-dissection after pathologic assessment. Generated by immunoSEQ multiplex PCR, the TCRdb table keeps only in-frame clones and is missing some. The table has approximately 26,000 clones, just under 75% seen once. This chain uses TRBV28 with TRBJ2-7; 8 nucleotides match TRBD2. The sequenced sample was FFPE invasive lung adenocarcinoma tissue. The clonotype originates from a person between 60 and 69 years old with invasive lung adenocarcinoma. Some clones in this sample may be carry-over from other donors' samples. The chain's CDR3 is CASTRGDYEQYF. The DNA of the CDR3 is TGTGCCAGCACGCGGGGGGACTACGAGCAGTACTTC. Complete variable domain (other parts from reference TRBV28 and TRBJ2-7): DVKVTQSSRYLVKRTGEKVFLECVQDMDHENMFWYRQDPGLGLRLIYFSYDVKMKEKGDIPEGYSVSREKKERFSLILESASTNQTSMYLCASTRGDYEQYFGPGTRLTVT.